The present entry profiles one TCR beta chain with its context. Its antigen is not known. This sample is drawn from a study of cytomegalovirus exposure and HLA in healthy donors. About the research overall: A subsequent analysis reported that the approximately 120 validation repertoires were produced on the same platform that had also been used for the 666 first-cohort repertoires.

From germline, CDR1 is MNHNY and CDR2 SVGAGI (reference sequence). The V and J ends lost 3 bases and 0 bases respectively, with 9 bases between them. This CDR3 contains 15 residues. The study's findings and limits: Clusters of TCRs from the first cohort tended to co-occur in the roughly 120 validation repertoires (as a later analysis found). Associated with cytomegalovirus, according to the listing, were about 160 TCR beta chains. Reported results showed that the classifier diagnosed cytomegalovirus status with high specificity and sensitivity.

The repertoire was sequenced with immunoSEQ multiplex PCR; TCRdb's copy has only in-frame clones and lacks some. The table shows about 160,000 clones, with approximately 89% occurring only once. Sample: PBMCs. The origin of this receptor is a young woman in good health and CMV-seropositive. The chain has TRBV6-6 and TRBJ2-1; D is possibly TRBD2 (5 bases). The CDR3: CASSYRDTSYNEQFF. CDR3 nucleotides: TGTGCCAGCAGTTATCGGGATACCTCCTACAATGAGCAGTTCTTC.